These T cell receptor beta chains were read from a single sample in a study of T cells in Graves' hyperthyroidism and ophthalmopathy. TCRdb called the multiplex PCR reads again in MiXCR, with one record for every CDR3 protein. The profile shows fewer than 850,000 distinct CDR3 sequences, 17% of them singletons. Sequenced sample: blood. These receptors were collected from a man aged 50-60 years with Graves' hyperthyroidism. CDR3s include the opening cysteine and the closing phenylalanine or tryptophan. The order of the fields is CDR3 length, D gene, V gene, J gene, clone size, CDR3 DNA, CDR3 protein. The D gene is left open where the match is weak. Size values are once, few and many counts, or a class for expanded clones, and some rows have none.

length: 15; D: NA; V: TRBV28; J: TRBJ2-1; size: few; DNA: TGTGCCAGCAGTCCGGCCACCCTACGGACCAATGAGCAGTTCTTC; CDR3: CASSPATLRTNEQFF
length: 14; D: TRBD1; V: TRBV12-3/TRBV12-4; J: TRBJ2-3; size: many; DNA: TGTGCCAGCAGTTCACGTCAGGGGGCAGATACGCAGTATTTT; CDR3: CASSSRQGADTQYF
length: 16; D: TRBD1; V: TRBV28; J: TRBJ1-5; size: many; DNA: TGTGCCAGCAGTCAGCCGGGACAGGGGGCGAGGCAGCCCCAGCATTTT; CDR3: CASSQPGQGARQPQHF
length: 12; D: NA; V: TRBV3-1; J: TRBJ2-2; size: NA; DNA: TGTGCCAGCAGCCAAAGTTCCGGGGAGCTGTTTTTT; CDR3: CASSQSSGELFF
length: 15; D: NA; V: TRBV11-2; J: TRBJ1-1; size: many; DNA: TGTGCCAGCAGCCTAGGGGAGGCGGGCGACACTGAAGCTTTCTTT; CDR3: CASSLGEAGDTEAFF
length: 16; D: TRBD2; V: TRBV28; J: TRBJ2-7; size: NA; DNA: TGTGCCAGCAGTTTAGGGGGCGGGGGGGCCTCCTACGAGCAGTACTTC; CDR3: CASSLGGGGASYEQYF
length: 14; D: NA; V: TRBV6-1; J: TRBJ1-4; size: many; DNA: TGTGCCAGCAGTCCTTACGCAACTAATGAAAAACTGTTTTTT; CDR3: CASSPYATNEKLFF
length: 14; D: NA; V: TRBV13; J: TRBJ1-2; size: many; DNA: TGTGCCAGCAGCTTGGACAGCTATAACTATGGCTACACCTTC; CDR3: CASSLDSYNYGYTF
length: 16; D: NA; V: TRBV14; J: TRBJ2-5; size: NA; DNA: TGTGCCAGCAGCCAAGTTGTAGCGGTGACCCAAGAGACCCAGTACTTC; CDR3: CASSQVVAVTQETQYF
length: 16; D: TRBD1; V: TRBV28; J: TRBJ2-5; size: many; DNA: TGTGCCAGCAGTGAGAGTACCGGGACAGGGTTGGAGACCCAGTACTTC; CDR3: CASSESTGTGLETQYF
length: 13; D: NA; V: TRBV5-1; J: TRBJ2-3; size: NA; DNA: TGCGCCAGCAGCGGTGGGAGTCTGAATACGCAGTATTTT; CDR3: CASSGGSLNTQYF
length: 15; D: TRBD1; V: TRBV6-1; J: TRBJ2-4; size: few; DNA: TGTGCCAGCAGTCTTAATCGGGACAGCAAAAACATTCAGTACTTC; CDR3: CASSLNRDSKNIQYF
length: 17; D: NA; V: TRBV27; J: TRBJ1-2; size: few; DNA: TGTGCCAGCAGTCTCTCACCCTCCGTCGGGGATAACTATGGCTACACCTTC; CDR3: CASSLSPSVGDNYGYTF
length: 14; D: NA; V: TRBV7-3; J: TRBJ2-3; size: many; DNA: TGTGCCAGCAGCTCCGGGCCCCGGCCCGATACGCAGTATTTT; CDR3: CASSSGPRPDTQYF
length: 14; D: NA; V: TRBV4-1; J: TRBJ1-5; size: NA; DNA: TGCGCCAGCAGCCAAACCTTGGGGAGTCAGCCCCAGCATTTT; CDR3: CASSQTLGSQPQHF
length: 14; D: TRBD2; V: TRBV15; J: TRBJ2-7; size: NA; DNA: TGTGCCACCAGCTTTGGGCCCAGCGGGGGGGAGCAGTACTTC; CDR3: CATSFGPSGGEQYF
length: 19; D: TRBD2; V: TRBV30; J: TRBJ2-4; size: few; DNA: TGTGCCTGGAGTGTATCGGGTTGGCTAGCGGGAGGAGGACGAAACATTCAGTACTTC; CDR3: CAWSVSGWLAGGGRNIQYF
length: 14; D: TRBD1; V: TRBV6-1; J: TRBJ2-7; size: few; DNA: TGTGCCAGCAGCCCCCAGACAGGGCCCTACGAGCAGTACTTC; CDR3: CASSPQTGPYEQYF
length: 16; D: TRBD2; V: TRBV9; J: TRBJ2-1; size: few; DNA: TGTGCCAGCAGCTTCCGAGCGGGAGGGCCCAGCAATGAGCAGTTCTTC; CDR3: CASSFRAGGPSNEQFF